This TCR beta chain was captured in a study of T cells in localized non-small cell lung cancer. The V and J ends lost 7 bases and 3 bases, in that order; junction bases with no gene match: 7. The germline V gene encodes CDR1 LNHDA and CDR2 SQIVND (reference sequence). CDR3 length equals 15 residues. The protocol was immunoSEQ multiplex PCR, while the TCRdb copy is restricted to in-frame clones and leaves out a portion. Of approximately 28,000 clones in the sample, 88% are singletons; the top ten hold around 15%. The clonotype comes from a female donor of 60 years or more with stage II squamous cell lung carcinoma. The sequences come from peripheral blood, collected before any cancer treatment. The J gene is TRBJ1-5, the V gene TRBV19; TRBD1 aligns across 9 bases. The CDR3: CASNSQGANNQPQHF. For the CDR3, the DNA is TGTGCCAGTAACTCACAGGGGGCAAACAATCAGCCCCAGCATTTT.